Following are 16 T cell receptor beta chains from one sample sequenced in a study of T cell repertoires in ileal Crohn's disease. TCRdb's copy holds only in-frame clones and misses some; the assay was immunoSEQ multiplex PCR. In the table there are about 7,200 clones, 72% of which are singletons. Time point noted: neoterminal ileum biopsy at postoperative endoscopy, about 6 months after surgery. The source material was ileal tissue. The receptors originated from an adult with Crohn's disease.

The chain uses TRBV5-6 and TRBJ2-1, with no clear D. Germline values: CDR1 SGHDT, CDR2 YYEEEE. The CDR3 runs to 12 residues. V gave up 4 bases and J gave up 10 bases, with 12 bases separating them. In nucleotides, the CDR3 is TGTGCCAGCAGCCGAGTCCGCCGGGAGCAGTTCTTC. Protein product: CASSRVRREQFF.

V usage is TRBV4-2 and J usage is TRBJ1-2; D possibly corresponds to TRBD1 (5 bases). The CDR3 loop spans 14 amino acids. The germline V and J ends were trimmed by 0 bases and 7 bases, with 12 bases remaining between them. The germline gives CDR1 LGHNA, CDR2 YNFKEQ. The CDR3 region is CASSQDRSRAGYTF. The CDR3 DNA reads TGTGCCAGCAGCCAAGATCGGTCCAGGGCTGGCTACACCTTC.

On this clone: The sample contains more than one DNA sequence encoding this CDR3. V is TRBV27 and J is TRBJ1-4; a weak D match, TRBD1 (5 bases). CDR3 length equals 13 residues. V was shortened by 4 bases and J by 8 bases, with 11 bases between the two germline ends. Germline assignment: CDR1 MNHEY and CDR2 SMNVEV (reference sequence). The CDR3 here is CASSSQGFEKLFF. CDR3 sequence (DNA): TGTGCCAGCAGTTCGCAGGGTTTCGAAAAACTGTTTTTT.

The chain carries TRBV25-1 and TRBJ2-2; TRBD2 is a possible D gene (5 bases). Germline V CDR1 and CDR2: MGHDK, SYGVNS. This CDR3 region has 13 residues. Trimming pared 7 bases from V and 0 bases from J, leaving 6 bases between. CDR3 loop: CASIGTNTGELFF. CDR3 nucleotide sequence: TGTGCCAGCATCGGGACGAACACCGGGGAGCTGTTTTTT.

The J gene is TRBJ2-3, the V gene TRBV30; D is possibly TRBD2 (5 bases). Germline V CDR1 and CDR2: GTSNPN, SVGIG (reference sequence). This CDR3 has 15 amino acids. Trimming took off 1 base at V and 2 bases at J, with 13 bases between the two ends. The CDR3 DNA reads TGTGCCTGGAGTGCCCGCCCGAGGGCCACAGATACGCAGTATTTT. Protein product: CAWSARPRATDTQYF.

V and J are TRBV30 and TRBJ2-3, with TRBD2 matching 11 bases. Germline-derived CDR1 and CDR2 are GTSNPN and SVGIG (reference sequence). The trim removed 5 bases at V and 6 bases at J, leaving 19 bases unmatched. CDR3 length: 18 residues. The CDR3 sequence: CAWGTPGVAGGPADTQYF. The DNA of the CDR3 is TGTGCCTGGGGGACCCCCGGGGTAGCGGGGGGGCCCGCGGATACGCAGTATTTT.

The CDR3 DNA follows: TGTGCCGTAACTGTGGGGCTGACTCGGACTGAAGCTTTCTTT. As protein: CAVTVGLTRTEAFF. The J gene is TRBJ1-1, the V gene TRBV19; perhaps TRBD1 as D (5 bases). CDR3 length: 14 amino acids. CDR1 is LNHDA, CDR2 SQIVND, per germline (reference sequence). The germline V and J ends were trimmed by 11 bases and 5 bases, with 21 bases remaining between them.

The genes are TRBV6-5 and TRBJ1-2, with D unresolved. Trimming pared 7 bases from V and 4 bases from J, leaving 16 bases between. The CDR3 is 14 residues long. Germline CDR1 MNHEY, CDR2 SVGAGI. The CDR3: CASIPLGGGYGYTF. The CDR3, as DNA: TGTGCCAGCATCCCACTTGGCGGTGGCTATGGCTACACCTTC.

This clone was seen a few times. This sequence joins TRBV6-5 and TRBJ2-2, with 8 bases matching TRBD2. This CDR3 comprises 15 residues. The V segment lost 5 bases and the J segment 5 bases; nucleotides outside the gene matches: 7. Germline CDR1 is MNHEY and CDR2 is SVGAGI. CDR3 loop: CASSLGTRWTGELFF. For the CDR3, the DNA is TGTGCCAGCAGTCTCGGGACTAGATGGACCGGGGAGCTGTTTTTT.

CDR3 protein: CASSLTGVGSGNTIYF. The CDR3 coding sequence is TGTGCCAGCAGTCTTACAGGGGTGGGCTCTGGAAACACCATATATTTT. V gene TRBV27 combines with J gene TRBJ1-3; 7 bases fit TRBD1. The CDR3 has 16 amino acids. Germline V gives CDR1 MNHEY, CDR2 SMNVEV (reference sequence). Trimming removed 5 bases from V and 0 bases from J; junction bases left unmatched: 7.

The rearrangement joins TRBV5-6 to TRBJ2-5; 8 nucleotides align to TRBD1. Germline V gene data show CDR1 as SGHDT and CDR2 as YYEEEE. This CDR3 has 13 residues. Trimming at V came to 5 bases and at J to 4 bases, leaving 4 bases not matched to a gene. This chain's CDR3 is CASRRQGTETQYF. The CDR3 nucleotides read TGTGCCAGCAGGAGACAGGGGACAGAGACCCAGTACTTC.

This clone appeared a few times. V usage is TRBV9 and J usage is TRBJ2-5; 9 bases match TRBD1. From germline, CDR1 is SGDLS and CDR2 YYNGEE. This CDR3 comprises 14 residues. V trimming: 3 bases; J trimming: 5 bases; junction bases outside the gene matches: 5. CDR3 region: CASSGTGTGETQYF. The CDR3 DNA follows: TGTGCCAGCAGCGGAACCGGGACAGGGGAGACCCAGTACTTC.

The chain carries TRBV13 and TRBJ2-7; 8 bases map to TRBD2. Germline V gene lookup returns CDR1 PRHDT and CDR2 FYEKMQ (reference sequence). The CDR3 totals 16 residues. Trimming cost V 0 bases and J 5 bases; bases outside gene matches: 9. DNA of the CDR3: TGTGCCAGCAGCTTAGGCTCGGGACTAGTAGCGAACGAGCAGTACTTC. Its translation: CASSLGSGLVANEQYF.

The chain combines TRBV4-1 with TRBJ2-7, with D tentatively TRBD1 (6 bases). Germline assignment: CDR1 MGHRA and CDR2 YSYEKL. This CDR3 comprises 18 residues. The ends were cut back, 2 bases at V and 2 bases at J, with 22 bases in the middle. CDR3 DNA: TGCGCCAGCAGCCAAAAGCCCATAGAGGGGGTGAACGCCTACGAGCAGTACTTC. Protein sequence: CASSQKPIEGVNAYEQYF.

The CDR3, as DNA: TGTGCCATCAGTGAAGGTACTAGCGGTCCCCAAGAGACCCAGTACTTC. It is translated as CAISEGTSGPQETQYF. V usage is TRBV10-3 and J usage is TRBJ2-5; TRBD2 matches 8 bases. Germline CDR1 reads ENHRY; CDR2 reads SYGVKD. J was trimmed by 1 base and V by 3 bases; bases with no gene match: 7. This CDR3 has 16 residues.

This clone came up a few times. The chain couples TRBV6-1 to TRBJ2-5, with 7 positions matching TRBD2. Germline CDR1 is MNHNS and CDR2 is SASEGT. The CDR3 consists of 15 residues. Germline trimming cut 1 base from V and 10 bases from J; bases unmatched to any gene: 12. The CDR3 reads CASSEVPLSGEGQYF. CDR3 DNA: TGTGCCAGCAGTGAAGTCCCCCTAAGTGGGGAGGGCCAGTACTTC.